These 4 T cell receptor beta chains share one sample of origin, sequenced in a study of lymphopenia after photon versus proton radiotherapy. Profiling relied on immunoSEQ multiplex PCR, and the TCRdb table lists in-frame clones only, not all of them. The table records 150,000 to 200,000 clones, approximately 86% of them present only once. Specimen: peripheral blood, collected from a patient treated with photon-based radiotherapy. The receptors were sampled from a man aged 45-60 years with gastric cancer.

The V call is TRBV9, the J call TRBJ2-7; D is perhaps TRBD2 (6 bases). CDR3 length equals 14 residues. CDR1 is SGDLS, CDR2 YYNGEE, per germline. V lost 4 bases to trimming and J lost 0 bases, with 11 bases between them. The CDR3 DNA reads TGTGCCAGCAGCCCCCGGGGGATCTCCTACGAGCAGTACTTC. Translated: CASSPRGISYEQYF.

The chain employs TRBV10-2 and TRBJ2-1; 7 nucleotides agree with TRBD2. The ends lost 4 bases at V and 3 bases at J; junction bases unmatched: 3. The CDR3 is 14 amino acids. Germline lookup yields CDR1 WSHSY and CDR2 SAAADI. Written as DNA, the CDR3 is TGCGCCAGCAGTGCGGGGGAGGGCTACAATGAGCAGTTCTTC. It specifies CASSAGEGYNEQFF.

V and J are TRBV19 and TRBJ2-1, with 8 bases lining up with TRBD2. Germline V gives CDR1 LNHDA, CDR2 SQIVND (reference sequence). With V trimmed by 10 bases and J by 0 bases, 5 bases remained unmatched. The CDR3 consists of 14 residues. In DNA form, the CDR3 reads TGTGCCACCATTCTAGCGGGCTCCTACAATGAGCAGTTCTTC. The encoded protein is CATILAGSYNEQFF.

The CDR3: CASSITGSSTDTQYF. CDR3 sequence (DNA): TGTGCCAGTAGTATCACAGGGTCTAGCACAGATACGCAGTATTTT. V gene TRBV19 combines with J gene TRBJ2-3, with D perhaps matching TRBD1 (6 bases). The CDR3 covers 15 residues. The V gene lost 3 bases and the J gene lost 0 bases, with 10 bases spanning the gap. Germline assignment: CDR1 LNHDA and CDR2 SQIVND (reference sequence).